Listed here is a single T cell receptor beta chain. Its antigen is unidentified. The data belong to a study of beta chain features in type 1 diabetes. Study in general: Investigators examined 107,917,701 sorted cells across all samples. Study findings and constraints: Shortening of TCRB CDR3s, moderate but significant, appeared in all four CD4+ subsets of Type 1 diabetes patients.

Reverse transcribing all isolated RNA meant expressed TCRB transcripts were sequenced. Assay: immunoSEQ multiplex PCR; the TCRdb copy retains only in-frame clones and omits some. The sample lists about 340,000 clones; 8% were seen once. The sequencing sample was made of central memory CD4+ T cells from blood. The sequence was collected from a young woman in good health.

CDR3 sequence reads: CASSPLGLKDTQYF. The CDR3 bases are TGTGCCAGCTCACCACTGGGGTTGAAAGATACGCAGTATTTT. The rearrangement links TRBV18 to TRBJ2-3; D gene uncertain. The CDR3 has 14 residues. Germline CDR1 is KGHSH and CDR2 is LQKENI. Trimming took off 1 base at V and 5 bases at J, with 10 bases between the two ends.